This TCR beta chain was obtained from a study of T cell responses to AZD1222 COVID-19 vaccine. Overall study: The analysis combined second doses at about 4 or about 12 weeks.

In its sample, this clone was seen a few times. Its target is unknown. General study findings and limits: Repertoires were collected only later (after the peak T cell response had occurred). There were vaccine-associated CD4 TCRs across spike, dominant at 160-218 and 743-854. Clonal diversity may have been underestimated, and the donors were mostly white British, with more females than males.

The CDR3 loop spans 14 amino acids. Trimming cost V 5 bases and J 2 bases, with 12 bases left between them. The V gene's germline CDR1 is SGHVS and CDR2 FQNEAQ. Assay: immunoSEQ multiplex PCR; the TCRdb copy retains only in-frame clones and omits some. In the table there are 100,000 to 120,000 clones, over 75% of which are singletons. This rearrangement joins TRBV7-8 to TRBJ2-5; a possible D gene is TRBD2 (6 bases). The receptor was derived from an adult in good health. The sequencing used peripheral blood, collected on day 0 of AZD1222 vaccination. CDR3 nucleotides: TGTGCCAGCAGCCCGACTAGGGTTCAAGAGACCCAGTACTTC. It yields the protein CASSPTRVQETQYF.